This passage covers 17 T cell receptor beta chains from one sample sequenced in a study of memory CD4+ T cells and cytomegalovirus serostatus. The sort gate was single viable CD3+CD4+CD8-CD45RO+ cells for memory CD4+ T cells. Using immunoSEQ multiplex PCR, the repertoire was profiled, and TCRdb retains in-frame clones only, with some absent. The table lists some 48,000 clones, around 78% of them singletons. The sequenced material came from memory CD4+ T cells from blood. These receptors were taken from an adult in good health and CMV-seronegative.

This clone occurred once. The gene calls are TRBV4-2 and TRBJ1-2, with 9 bases that match TRBD1. The CDR3 runs to 16 residues. The germline CDR1 and CDR2 sequences are LGHNA and YNFKEQ. The V and J ends lost 0 bases and 6 bases, in that order; junction bases with no gene match: 8. CDR3 DNA sequence: TGTGCCAGCAGCCAAGAATTGAGGGACAGGGTTGATGGCTACACCTTC. Translated: CASSQELRDRVDGYTF.

The chain uses TRBV7-3 and TRBJ2-1; no definite D call. Germline V gene sequence: CDR1 SGHTA, CDR2 FQGTGA. There are 11 residues in the CDR3. With 3 bases removed from V and 10 bases from J, the gap between germline ends came to 7 bases. CDR3: CASSLSKEQFF. CDR3 in DNA: TGTGCCAGCAGCTTGAGCAAAGAGCAGTTCTTC.

The chain couples TRBV7-6 to TRBJ1-3; no definite D call. V dropped 4 bases and J dropped 0 bases, with 10 bases sitting between them. The CDR3 covers 15 residues. Germline V gene sequence: CDR1 SGHVS, CDR2 FNYEAQ. The CDR3 coding sequence is TGTGCCAGCAGCTCTAGGGTCGGCTCTGGAAACACCATATATTTT. Protein: CASSSRVGSGNTIYF. Complete variable domain (other parts from reference TRBV7-6 and TRBJ1-3): GAGVSQSPRYKVTKRGQDVALRCDPISGHVSLYWYRQALGQGPEFLTYFNYEAQQDKSGLPNDRFSAERPEGSISTLTIQRTEQRDSAMYRCASSSRVGSGNTIYFGEGSWLTVV.

J is TRBJ2-2 and V is TRBV7-3; D possibly corresponds to TRBD2 (5 bases). V shed 3 bases and J shed 2 bases, with 13 bases lying between them. The CDR3 contains 16 residues. CDR1 and CDR2 from the germline V gene are SGHTA and FQGTGA. The CDR3 loop reads CASSLYASSNTGELFF. The CDR3 nucleotides read TGTGCCAGCAGCTTGTATGCTAGCTCCAACACCGGGGAGCTGTTTTTT.

The chain couples TRBV4-2 to TRBJ2-6; maybe TRBD1 (6 bases). The CDR3 runs 15 residues. V lost 5 bases to trimming and J lost 0 bases, with 8 bases between them. CDR1 is LGHNA, CDR2 YNFKEQ, per germline. The CDR3 sequence is CASSEGGSGANVLTF. The DNA for the CDR3 is TGTGCCAGCAGCGAAGGGGGCTCTGGGGCCAACGTCCTGACTTTC.

By sample fraction, this clone is medium-sized (0.01 to 0.1%). This rearrangement joins TRBV7-8 to TRBJ1-3, with 8 bases matching TRBD1. Looked up from germline, CDR1 is SGHVS and CDR2 is FQNEAQ. With V trimmed by 1 base and J by 6 bases, 2 bases remained unmatched. The CDR3 runs 14 residues. DNA of the CDR3: TGTGCCAGCAGCTTAGGGCAGGGGGCAAACACCATATATTTT. Amino acids: CASSLGQGANTIYF.

V usage is TRBV7-2 and J usage is TRBJ2-1; the match to TRBD1 covers 8 bases. The V and J ends lost 4 bases and 10 bases, in that order; junction bases with no gene match: 9. Germline CDR1 is SGHTA and CDR2 is FQGNSA. The CDR3 runs 14 residues. In DNA, the CDR3 is TGTGCCAGCAGCTCCCGGACAGGGACGGGCGAGCAGTTCTTC. Translated: CASSSRTGTGEQFF.

This clone is medium-sized within its sample. The CDR3 region has the DNA TGTGCCAGCACCCCTGATCCCTCTGGAAACACCATATATTTT. Encoded protein: CASTPDPSGNTIYF. This chain uses TRBV7-2 with TRBJ1-3; no reliable D call. CDR1 and CDR2 from the germline V gene are SGHTA and FQGNSA. The CDR3 extends over 14 amino acids. The V end was cut by 7 bases, the J end by 0 bases, with 10 bases between.

The rearrangement links TRBV7-2 to TRBJ1-4; weak D call: TRBD1 (6 bases). The CDR3 sequence is 16 residues long. The V and J ends lost 2 bases and 0 bases respectively, with 10 bases between them. Germline V CDR1 and CDR2: SGHTA, FQGNSA. The CDR3 loop reads CASSLHQGSTNEKLFF. For the CDR3, the DNA is TGTGCCAGCAGCTTACACCAGGGGTCAACTAATGAAAAACTGTTTTTT.

This chain connects TRBV27 to TRBJ2-4; possibly TRBD2 for D (5 bases). Germline V CDR1 and CDR2: MNHEY, SMNVEV (reference sequence). V was cut by 3 bases and J by 0 bases, with 15 bases left in between. The length of the CDR3 is 17 residues. CDR3 sequence reads: CASSLNRGALAKNIQYF. The DNA of the CDR3 is TGTGCCAGCAGTTTGAACCGGGGAGCCCTAGCCAAAAACATTCAGTACTTC.

The chain combines TRBV4-2 with TRBJ1-2; no clear D gene. Germline CDR1 LGHNA, CDR2 YNFKEQ. V shed 0 bases and J shed 4 bases, with 15 bases lying between them. The CDR3 spans 16 residues. The CDR3 region has the DNA TGTGCCAGCAGCCAAGATTTGGGCCGGCGGGGCTATGGCTACACCTTC. Translation gives CASSQDLGRRGYGYTF.

This clone has only one observation. CDR3 sequence reads: CASSYLGQGYSPLHF. The DNA of the CDR3 is TGTGCCAGCAGTTACCTAGGACAGGGGTATTCACCCCTCCACTTT. The chain links TRBV6-5 to TRBJ1-6, with 9 bases fitting TRBD1. Germline trimming cut 2 bases from V and 8 bases from J; bases unmatched to any gene: 4. This CDR3 has 15 amino acids. Germline V gives CDR1 MNHEY, CDR2 SVGAGI.

The chain is built from TRBV5-1 and TRBJ2-7; 9 nucleotides align to TRBD2. V lost 2 bases and J lost 4; bases outside the gene matches: 7. The CDR3 has 15 residues. CDR1 and CDR2 (germline): SGHRS, YFSETQ. The CDR3 here is CASSFSSGDTYEQYF. In DNA form, the CDR3 reads TGCGCCAGCAGCTTTTCTAGCGGGGATACTTACGAGCAGTACTTC.

This clone was seen a single time. The chain links TRBV7-9 to TRBJ1-6; 11 nucleotides align to TRBD1. CDR3 length equals 17 residues. Germline V CDR1 and CDR2: SEHNR, FQNEAQ (reference sequence). Trimming removed 5 bases from V and 7 bases from J; junction bases left unmatched: 10. In nucleotides, the CDR3 is TGTGCCAGCAGCCCCACGGGACAGGGGGGTCAAAATTCACCCCTCCACTTT. Residues: CASSPTGQGGQNSPLHF.

The CDR3 reads CASSPGTGPHQPQHF. The CDR3 DNA reads as TGTGCCAGCTCACCGGGGACGGGCCCCCATCAGCCCCAGCATTTT. The V gene is TRBV18, the J gene TRBJ1-5; maybe TRBD1 (5 bases). Trimming cost V 3 bases and J 5 bases, with 14 bases left between them. The CDR3 is 15 amino acids. Germline-derived CDR1 and CDR2 are KGHSH and LQKENI. Filled out from reference TRBV18 and TRBJ1-5, the complete variable domain reads NAGVMQNPRHLVRRRGQEARLRCSPMKGHSHVYWYRQLPEEGLKFMVYLQKENIIDESGMPKERFSAEFPKEGPSILRIQQVVRGDSAAYFCASSPGTGPHQPQHFGDGTRLSIL.

J is TRBJ1-1 and V is TRBV29-1; TRBD1 agrees at 9 bases. V lost 4 bases and J lost 0; bases outside the gene matches: 3. Looked up from germline, CDR1 is SQVTM and CDR2 is ANQGSEA. CDR3 length: 14 amino acids. The CDR3 spells CSVAQGAMNTEAFF. DNA for the CDR3: TGCAGCGTTGCACAGGGGGCGATGAACACTGAAGCTTTCTTT.

CDR3 DNA: TGTGCCAGCAAACCCACTCTGAACACTGAAGCTTTCTTT. Translating gives CASKPTLNTEAFF. The chain recombines TRBV27 with TRBJ1-1; unclear D gene. This CDR3 region has 13 residues. Germline V gene sequence: CDR1 MNHEY, CDR2 SMNVEV (reference sequence). V was clipped by 7 bases and J by 0 bases, with 9 bases between them.